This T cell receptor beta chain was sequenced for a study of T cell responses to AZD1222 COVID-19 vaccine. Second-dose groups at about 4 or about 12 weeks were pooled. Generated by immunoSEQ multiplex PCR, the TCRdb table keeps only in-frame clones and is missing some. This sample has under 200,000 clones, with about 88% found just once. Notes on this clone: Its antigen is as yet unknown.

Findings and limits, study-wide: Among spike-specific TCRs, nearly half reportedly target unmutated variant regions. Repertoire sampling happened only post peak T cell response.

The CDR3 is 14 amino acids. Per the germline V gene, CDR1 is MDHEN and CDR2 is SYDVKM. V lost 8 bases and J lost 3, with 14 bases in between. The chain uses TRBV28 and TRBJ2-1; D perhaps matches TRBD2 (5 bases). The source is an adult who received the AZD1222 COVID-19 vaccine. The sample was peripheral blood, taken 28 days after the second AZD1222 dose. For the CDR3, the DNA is TGTGCCAGCGTCCCAAGCGGAAGCTACAATGAGCAGTTCTTC. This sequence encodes CASVPSGSYNEQFF.